This passage covers 14 T cell receptor beta chains from one sample sequenced in a study of shared clonotypes between healthy human individuals. Sequencing used immunoSEQ multiplex PCR; TCRdb keeps in-frame clones, though not all of them. The table lists approximately 1,500,000 clones, under 99% of them singletons. Sequenced: naive CD4+ T cells sorted from blood. Subset in this sample: CD45RA+ positively selected. These TCRs come from a man aged 30-40 years in good health.

About this clone: The same CDR3 can be traced to other DNA sequences in this sample. This rearrangement joins TRBV28 to TRBJ2-3; the D gene is possibly TRBD2 (6 bases). This CDR3 has 13 amino acids. In germline, CDR1 is MDHEN, CDR2 SYDVKM. The V end was cut by 6 bases, the J end by 1 base, with 8 bases between. The CDR3 DNA sequence: TGTGCCAGCAGGGGAGGAGGCACAGATACGCAGTATTTT. It yields the protein CASRGGGTDTQYF.

This clone was seen a single time. V gene TRBV15 combines with J gene TRBJ2-3; 7 bases agree with TRBD1. Germline CDR1 LNHNV, CDR2 YYDKDF (reference sequence). The CDR3 is made up of 15 amino acids. The junction had 7 bases not matched to a gene; V was cut back by 5 bases and J by 2 bases. CDR3: CATSSPGQATDTQYF. The CDR3 coding sequence is TGTGCCACCAGCTCGCCAGGACAGGCCACAGATACGCAGTATTTT. The variable domain in full, with the rest retrieved from reference TRBV15 and TRBJ2-3, is DAMVIQNPRYQVTQFGKPVTLSCSQTLNHNVMYWYQQKSSQAPKLLFHYYDKDFNNEADTPDNFQSRRPNTSFCFLDIRSPGLGDTAMYLCATSSPGQATDTQYFGPGTRLTVL.

The CDR3 reads CASSLGAQKAFF. In DNA, the CDR3 is TGTGCCAGCAGCCTGGGGGCACAGAAAGCTTTCTTT. The rearrangement joins TRBV5-4 to TRBJ1-1; TRBD1 is a possible D gene (6 bases). The CDR3 sequence is 12 residues long. Germline loops: CDR1 SGHNT, CDR2 YYREEE (reference sequence). V was shortened by 4 bases and J by 9 bases, with 13 bases between the two germline ends.

The chain is built from TRBV25-1 and TRBJ2-5; possible D gene TRBD2, 6 bases. Germline V CDR1 and CDR2: MGHDK, SYGVNS. Between the trimmed V and J ends, which lost 4 bases and 5 bases, there was a span of 11 bases. The CDR3 covers 13 residues. Here the CDR3 reads CASSAVGGETQYF. CDR3 DNA: TGTGCCAGCAGTGCTGTCGGAGGGGAGACCCAGTACTTC.

Only one count was recorded for this clone. The chain uses TRBV7-6 and TRBJ2-7, with D maybe TRBD1 (5 bases). CDR1 and CDR2 (germline): SGHVS, FNYEAQ. The CDR3 is 13 residues long. The V and J ends lost 5 bases and 2 bases respectively, with 10 bases between them. CDR3 loop: CASSKTDTYEQYF. Here the CDR3 DNA reads TGTGCCAGCAGCAAGACGGACACCTACGAGCAGTACTTC.

Regarding this clone: No DNA is shown, since the ends of the CDR3 on it are uncertain; the CDR3 is the one TCRdb lists. The chain employs TRBV9 and TRBJ2-2. Germline values: CDR1 SGDLS, CDR2 YYNGEE. Both ends counted, the CDR3 spans 16 residues. The CDR3 region is CASSVISTLGTGELFF.

Turning to this clone: The sample carries other DNA sequences with the same CDR3. This chain links TRBV9 with TRBJ1-2; the match to TRBD1 covers 7 bases. CDR1 and CDR2 from the germline V gene are SGDLS and YYNGEE. V lost 0 bases to trimming and J lost 0 bases; unmatched junction nucleotides: 2. The CDR3 is made up of 15 amino acids. The DNA of the CDR3 is TGTGCCAGCAGCGTAGGGACAGGACCTAACTATGGCTACACCTTC. Protein sequence: CASSVGTGPNYGYTF. The full variable domain, rest sourced from reference TRBV9 and TRBJ1-2, is DSGVTQTPKHLITATGQRVTLRCSPRSGDLSVYWYQQSLDQGLQFLIQYYNGEERAKGNILERFSAQQFPDLHSELNLSSLELGDSALYFCASSVGTGPNYGYTFGSGTRLTVV.

Comment on this clone: Within the sample, other DNA sequences also encode this same CDR3. The gene calls are TRBV5-1 and TRBJ2-7; D not resolved. V was clipped by 0 bases and J by 3 bases, with 10 bases between them. CDR1 is SGHRS, CDR2 YFSETQ, per germline. The CDR3 length is 14 residues. The CDR3 reads CASSLEAGSYEQYF. The CDR3 DNA sequence: TGCGCCAGCAGCTTGGAGGCAGGCAGCTACGAGCAGTACTTC.

This chain joins TRBV6-1 and TRBJ2-7; 8 bases are a match to TRBD1. The CDR3 sequence is 14 residues long. Germline V gene data show CDR1 as MNHNS and CDR2 as SASEGT. J gave up 1 base and V 6 bases, and 5 bases lay outside the gene matches. The CDR3 reads CASRRTGSSYEQYF. CDR3 nucleotides: TGTGCCAGCAGAAGGACAGGGTCGTCCTACGAGCAGTACTTC.

This rearrangement joins TRBV14 to TRBJ2-7, with 9 bases identical to TRBD2. Unmatched junction bases numbered 4, after V lost 2 bases and J lost 2 bases. The germline V gene has CDR1 SGHDN and CDR2 FVKESK. This CDR3 spans 15 amino acids. The CDR3 is CASSQPTSGPYEQYF. The CDR3 nucleotides read TGTGCCAGCAGCCAACCGACTAGCGGCCCCTACGAGCAGTACTTC.

The V call is TRBV2, the J call TRBJ2-6; D might be TRBD2 (6 bases). This CDR3 region has 17 residues. The V end lost 6 bases, the J end lost 1 base, and 16 bases lay between the germline ends. Germline CDR1 and CDR2: SNHLY and FYNNEI. This CDR3 is CASSGRDFTSGANVLTF. In DNA, the CDR3 is TGTGCCAGCAGCGGGCGGGACTTCACATCTGGGGCCAACGTCCTGACTTTC.

This clone was recorded only once. V usage is TRBV10-2 and J usage is TRBJ2-7; D is unclear. The V gene lost 0 bases and the J gene lost 3 bases, with 9 bases spanning the gap. The CDR3 extends over 14 amino acids. The germline gives CDR1 WSHSY, CDR2 SAAADI. CDR3 protein: CASSESNTGYEQYF. CDR3 sequence (DNA): TGCGCCAGCAGTGAGTCTAACACGGGCTACGAGCAGTACTTC.

The chain employs TRBV28 and TRBJ2-7, with D perhaps given as TRBD1 or TRBD2 (6 bases each). Germline V gene sequence: CDR1 MDHEN, CDR2 SYDVKM. The V end lost 6 bases, the J end lost 2 bases, and 20 bases lay between the germline ends. The CDR3 spans 16 residues. The CDR3 nucleotides are TGTGCCAGCAGCCCGGGGGCCACGACCGCGACCTACGAGCAGTACTTC. Amino acid sequence: CASSPGATTATYEQYF.

The V gene is TRBV19, the J gene TRBJ2-3; 7 bases are shared with TRBD1. The germline gives CDR1 LNHDA, CDR2 SQIVND (reference sequence). The CDR3 loop spans 15 amino acids. V gave up 7 bases and J gave up 0 bases; unmatched junction bases: 7. The CDR3: CASMHRQGSTDTQYF. The CDR3, as DNA: TGTGCCAGTATGCACCGACAGGGAAGCACAGATACGCAGTATTTT.